The rows below give T cell receptor beta chains drawn from one sample of a study of TIL therapy for anti-PD-1-resistant metastatic lung cancer. The table came from immunoSEQ multiplex PCR; TCRdb's copy has only in-frame clones and leaves some out. The table records 95,000 or so clones, around 71% of them present only once. The starting material was tumor tissue, obtained at baseline. These receptors originate from a person aged 25 to 80 with non-small cell lung cancer. CDR3s include the opening cysteine and the closing phenylalanine or tryptophan. A D gene is named only where the DNA matches it firmly. Where a row states a size, it is once, few, many or the class of an expanded clone; other rows omit it.

J | D | V | size | DNA | CDR3
TRBJ2-7 | TRBD2 | TRBV28 | . | TGTGCCAGCAATCTAGCGGGTGCTTCCTACGAGCAGTACTTC | CASNLAGASYEQYF
TRBJ2-2 | TRBD2 | TRBV5-1 | once | TGCGCCAGCAGCTCGGCCGGACTAGACCACACCGGGGAGCTGTTTTTT | CASSSAGLDHTGELFF
TRBJ1-4 | TRBD1 | TRBV7-2 | . | TGTGCCAGCAGTCGACAGGGGGGAAATGAAAAACTGTTTTTT | CASSRQGGNEKLFF
TRBJ1-1 | TRBD1 | TRBV7-9 | . | TGTGCCAGCAGCTGGGACAGTGAAGCTTTCTTT | CASSWDSEAFF
TRBJ1-2 | . | TRBV29-1 | . | TGCAGCGTTAAGTCGAAAGATATAGCCTATGGCTACACCTTC | CSVKSKDIAYGYTF
TRBJ1-5 | TRBD1 | TRBV6-5 | . | TGTGCCAGCGAGAGGACAGGGAATAGCAATCAGCCCCAGCATTTT | CASERTGNSNQPQHF
TRBJ2-7 | TRBD1 | TRBV11-3 | . | TGTGCCAGCAGCTTAAGTGGGACAGGGTACGAGCAGTACTTC | CASSLSGTGYEQYF
TRBJ2-5 | . | TRBV2 | . | TGTGCCAGCAACAGGTACCAAGAGACCCAGTACTTC | CASNRYQETQYF
TRBJ2-3 | . | TRBV5-4 | . | TGTGCCAGCAGCCGCTCCTCTGGGGGGCGGGATACGCAGTATTTT | CASSRSSGGRDTQYF
TRBJ2-2 | . | TRBV11-2 | . | TGTGCCAGCAGCTTAGGACAGAACACCGGGGAGCTGTTTTTT | CASSLGQNTGELFF
TRBJ2-7 | TRBD2 | TRBV6-5 | few | TGTGCCAGCAGTTCCCCCCACGGGGGGGGCTACGAGCAGTACTTC | CASSSPHGGGYEQYF
TRBJ2-6 | . | TRBV7-3 | . | TGTGCCAGCAGCTACGGGGCTGGGGCCAACGTCCTGACTTTC | CASSYGAGANVLTF
TRBJ2-7 | . | TRBV5-1 | . | TGCGCCAGCAGCGTTGACCAATTCTACGAGCAGTACTTC | CASSVDQFYEQYF
TRBJ2-7 | TRBD1 | TRBV11-1 | once | TGTGCCAGCAGCATACAGGGGACGAACGAGCAGTACTTC | CASSIQGTNEQYF
TRBJ2-3 | . | TRBV4-2 | . | TGTGCCAGCAGCCAATATACCGGACTAACCAGAGGGGTCACAGATACGCAGTATTTT | CASSQYTGLTRGVTDTQYF
TRBJ1-5 | TRBD1 | TRBV9 | medium-sized | TGTGCCAGCAGCGCCACAGGGGGCGCGGATCAGCCCCAGCATTTT | CASSATGGADQPQHF
TRBJ2-3 | TRBD2 | TRBV6-5 | once | TGTGCCAGCAGTCCCAGCGGGGGTACAGATACGCAGTATTTT | CASSPSGGTDTQYF
TRBJ1-5 | . | TRBV7-9 | . | TGTGCCAGCAGCTTATGGGGGGCAGGAGGCAATCAGCCCCAGCATTTT | CASSLWGAGGNQPQHF
TRBJ2-3 | . | TRBV23-1 | . | TGCGCCAGCAGCCACGGGACACGGGTTAGATTCTTAAGCACAGATACGCAGTATTTT | CASSHGTRVRFLSTDTQYF
TRBJ2-1 | . | TRBV4-2 | . | TGTGCCAGCAGCCCGTGGGACGGAGACAATGAGCAGTTCTTC | CASSPWDGDNEQFF
TRBJ2-7 | . | TRBV28 | . | TGTGCCAGCAGTTTAAGGTTTCGGGACCCACTCCGCGAGCAGTACTTC | CASSLRFRDPLREQYF
TRBJ2-1 | TRBD1 | TRBV25-1 | . | TGTGCCAGCAGTGACCATCGACAGGGCGACAATGAGCAGTTCTTC | CASSDHRQGDNEQFF
TRBJ2-1 | . | TRBV5-1 | few | TGCGCCAGCAGCGAGATCTACAATGAGCAGTTCTTC | CASSEIYNEQFF
TRBJ1-4 | . | TRBV3-1/TRBV3-2 | few | TGTGCCAGCAGCCAGGTTGAACAGTCCCCTCGCCCAGAAAAACTGTTTTTT | CASSQVEQSPRPEKLFF
TRBJ2-3 | TRBD1 | TRBV6-4 | . | TGTGCCAGCAGGGCCGGACAGGCCGGGACAGATACGCAGTATTTT | CASRAGQAGTDTQYF
TRBJ2-3 | . | TRBV29-1 | . | TGCAGCGTTGCCCAGCAGGGGGGAGATACGCAGTATTTT | CSVAQQGGDTQYF
TRBJ2-7 | . | TRBV7-2 | . | TGTGCCAGCAGCTTAAGGCAGGGAATAGTCTCCTACGAGCAGTACTTC | CASSLRQGIVSYEQYF
TRBJ1-2 | . | TRBV19 | . | TGTGCCAGTAGTAAGACAGTTTATGGCTACACCTTC | CASSKTVYGYTF
TRBJ1-1 | . | TRBV7-9 | . | TGTGCCAGCAGCTTAGCGCAGGGGAACACTGAAGCTTTCTTT | CASSLAQGNTEAFF